The present TCR beta chain was sequenced within a study of T cells in Graves' hyperthyroidism and ophthalmopathy. Authors of the study amplified TCR beta CDR3 regions from RNA transcripts. Researchers ran a first-round RT-PCR on the TCR CDR3 using the HTBI primer set. TCRdb called the multiplex PCR reads again in MiXCR, with one record for every CDR3 protein. This sample has about 720,000 distinct CDR3 sequences; 18% occur once, and the top ten carry over 15%. Blood was sampled at initial diagnosis of hyperthyroidism, prior to onset of any ophthalmopathy symptoms. The CDR3 loop spans 17 amino acids. Per the germline V gene, CDR1 is SGDLS and CDR2 is YYNGEE. Trimming pared 3 bases from V and 4 bases from J, leaving 22 bases between.

This receptor was obtained from a woman between 45 and 65 years old with Graves' hyperthyroidism that later progressed to Graves' ophthalmopathy. The sequencing sample was made of blood. J is TRBJ1-1 and V is TRBV9; TRBD1 is a possible D gene (5 bases). The CDR3 loop is CASSGPTRGTDGTEAFF. The CDR3 DNA sequence: TGTGCCAGCAGCGGACCCACGAGGGGCACAGATGGCACTGAAGCTTTCTTT.